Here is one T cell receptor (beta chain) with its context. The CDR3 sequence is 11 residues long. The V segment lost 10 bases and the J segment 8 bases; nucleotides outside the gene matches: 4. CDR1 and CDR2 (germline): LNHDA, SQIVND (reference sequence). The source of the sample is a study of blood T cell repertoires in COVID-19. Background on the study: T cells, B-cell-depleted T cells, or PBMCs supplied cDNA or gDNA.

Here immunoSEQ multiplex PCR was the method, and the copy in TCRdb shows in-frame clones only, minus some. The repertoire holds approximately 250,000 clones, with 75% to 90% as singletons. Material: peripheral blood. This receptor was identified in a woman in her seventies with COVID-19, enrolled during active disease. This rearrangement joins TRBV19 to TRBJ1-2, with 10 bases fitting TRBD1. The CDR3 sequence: CATGQGGGYTF. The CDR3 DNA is TGTGCCACTGGACAGGGGGGAGGCTACACCTTC.